This T cell receptor (beta chain) appears in the sequencing data of a study of response to subunit inactivated influenza vaccine. Findings and limits, study-wide: Authors proposed each seasonal influenza vaccination draws in few new T cells.

CDR1 and CDR2 from the germline V gene are DFQATT and SNEGSKA (reference sequence). The CDR3 is 14 amino acids. Deletions cut 4 bases from V and 7 bases from J, with 19 bases between. MiXCR, applied by TCRdb to the RT-PCR reads, yields one record per CDR3 protein. In the table there are hundreds of thousands of distinct CDR3 sequences, roughly 11% of which are singletons. At least ten counts were recorded for this clonotype. Its specificity is unknown. The source material was PBMCs from blood, sampled roughly 47 days after vaccination. The TCR was taken from a man aged 50-60 years who received an inactivated influenza vaccine. The chain combines TRBV20-1 with TRBJ1-2, with a possible D match to TRBD1 (5 bases). For the CDR3, the DNA is TGCAGTGCTACCCGGACACCTAAATCATCTGGCTACACCTTC. It codes for CSATRTPKSSGYTF.